This TCR beta chain was recovered during a study of T cell repertoires in cytomegalovirus infection (dated by TCRdb to the late 2010s). General notes on the study: Alongside well-studied HLA-B-restricted epitopes, the peptide stimulations were aimed at recently identified HLA-C-restricted CMV epitopes, whose presentation resists viral immunomodulation. Donor HLA type was relevant to the analysis, because carriage of CMV infection together with the matching HLA type was indicated by public TCR beta signatures. General findings and caveats noted by the study authors: In both this cohort and an independent cohort of some 370 donors, the cumulative frequency of public TCR beta family members distinguished carriers of CMV infection plus the relevant HLA type. The ex vivo response was dominated by HLA-C-restricted CMV-specific TCR beta clonotypes, which also provided the single most frequent clonotype in two of eight donors.

The sequencer was an Illumina HiSeq 1500. TCRdb reprocessing: public reads trimmed at Q25 with fastp, clones called with MiXCR, in-frame beta chains kept. CDR3 protein sequences are deduplicated, and each keeps its most common genes and DNA. Within this sample are about 900,000 distinct CDR3 sequences, with more than 25% of them counted one time only. Together, the top ten hold around 15% of the sample. Points on this clonotype: No cognate antigen has been identified for it. Since a much larger clone is just one base distant, this may be a read error.

For CDR1 and CDR2, the germline V gene lists SGHTA and FQGTGA. The CDR3 goes from the cysteine to the phenylalanine over 14 residues. The only DNA kept is the CDR3, 42 bases in frame from the first base. The meaning of the sample's treatment or condition label: in vitro stimulation with specific CMV peptide epitopes to enrich CMV-specific T cells. Sequenced material: cultured CD8+ T cells from PBMCs, taken from culture after CMV antigen stimulation. This TCR was sampled from a human donor in good health (CMV status not recorded). Some clones in this sample may be carry-over from other donors' samples. The V gene is TRBV7-3 and the J gene is TRBJ2-7; 7 middle bases align to TRBD1. The DNA is TGTGCCAACAGCAGACAGGGAAAGTCACACGAGCAGTACTTC. It specifies CANSRQGKSHEQYF.